Listed below are T cell receptor beta chains from one sample, sequenced in a study of glioma-infiltrating T cells after dendritic cell vaccination. Sequenced by immunoSEQ multiplex PCR; TCRdb stores in-frame clones only, minus some. The sample has 80,000 to 100,000 clones; over 80% are singletons. The specimen was blood, collected after dendritic cell vaccination. Receptors were obtained from a human donor with glioblastoma. The CDR3 runs from the conserved cysteine through the conserved F or W. A D gene is named only where the DNA matches it firmly. A clone size is listed for some rows: how often the clone was seen (once, few, many), or a class if it is expanded.

j_call v_call d_call clone_size cdr3_aa cdr3_nt
TRBJ2-1 TRBV29-1 . . CSVGLRLDGNEQFF TGCAGCGTGGGCCTTAGACTAGACGGGAATGAGCAGTTCTTC
TRBJ1-4 TRBV19 . . CASRPTRKRHEKLFF TGTGCCAGCCGCCCGACCAGGAAAAGGCATGAAAAACTGTTTTTT
TRBJ1-5 TRBV2 TRBD1 . CASSPGTGTDSNQPQHF TGTGCCAGCAGCCCCGGGACAGGAACCGATAGCAATCAGCCCCAGCATTTT
TRBJ2-1 TRBV5-1 . . CASSPGHTFDEQFF TGCGCCAGCAGCCCGGGTCACACGTTCGATGAGCAGTTCTTC
TRBJ2-1 TRBV30 TRBD2 . CAWRFGSGSSYNEQFF TGTGCCTGGAGGTTTGGTAGCGGGAGCTCCTACAATGAGCAGTTCTTC
TRBJ1-4 TRBV11-2 . . CASSLAGVSKLFF TGTGCCAGCAGCTTAGCAGGGGTATCGAAACTGTTTTTT
TRBJ2-7 TRBV28 . . CASSPIGTSSYEQYF TGTGCCAGCAGTCCCATCGGGACAAGCTCCTACGAGCAGTACTTC
TRBJ2-1 TRBV2 TRBD2 . CASSGPGTSGGDNEQFF TGTGCCAGCAGCGGCCCCGGGACTAGCGGGGGGGATAATGAGCAGTTCTTC
TRBJ1-2 TRBV4-1 . . CASSQERWGGGGYTF TGCGCCAGCAGCCAAGAAAGGTGGGGGGGTGGTGGCTACACCTTC
TRBJ1-3 TRBV5-4 . . CASSLGEGNTIYF TGTGCCAGCAGCTTGGGGGAGGGTAACACCATATATTTT
TRBJ2-3 TRBV19 TRBD2 . CASSSGAAGDHQYF TGTGCCAGTAGTAGTGGGGCGGCGGGAGACCACCAGTATTTT
TRBJ1-1 TRBV5-1 . once CASSLDGRGSTEAFF TGCGCCAGCAGCTTGGACGGACGGGGTAGCACTGAAGCTTTCTTT
TRBJ2-7 TRBV5-1 TRBD1 few CASSPRQGAPHEQYF TGCGCCAGCAGCCCACGACAGGGGGCGCCCCACGAGCAGTACTTC
TRBJ1-4 TRBV28 TRBD1 . CATAGDSVNEKLFF TGTGCCACCGCAGGGGACAGTGTTAATGAAAAACTGTTTTTT
TRBJ1-2 TRBV25-1 . . CASSEWGTGRYGYTF TGTGCCAGCAGTGAATGGGGCACAGGGCGGTATGGCTACACCTTC
TRBJ1-5 TRBV19 TRBD1 . CASSIRTGGQPQHF TGTGCCAGTAGTATACGGACAGGGGGACAGCCCCAGCATTTT
TRBJ2-7 TRBV21-1 . . CASSKNGVGRKPYEQYF TGTGCCAGCAGCAAAAACGGAGTGGGGCGGAAACCCTACGAGCAGTACTTC
TRBJ1-4 TRBV28 . few CASWGQNNEKLFF TGTGCCAGCTGGGGACAAAATAATGAAAAACTGTTTTTT
TRBJ1-5 TRBV5-6 . . CASSSTDRSNQPQHF TGTGCCAGCAGTTCCACGGACAGAAGCAATCAGCCCCAGCATTTT
TRBJ1-5 TRBV7-2 TRBD1 . CASRIGTGKNQPQHF TGTGCCAGCAGAATTGGGACAGGCAAAAATCAGCCCCAGCATTTT
TRBJ2-1 TRBV11-3 . . CASSLGQAVFEEQFF TGTGCCAGCAGCCTGGGACAAGCTGTCTTCGAGGAGCAGTTCTTC
TRBJ2-7 TRBV19 TRBD2 . CASSIGASGGAYEQYF TGTGCCAGTAGTATCGGAGCCAGCGGGGGTGCCTACGAGCAGTACTTC
TRBJ1-4 TRBV11-2 . . CASSLALGGEKLFF TGTGCCAGCAGCTTAGCTCTAGGGGGTGAAAAACTGTTTTTT
TRBJ2-7 TRBV7-6 . . CASSLAGASVSEQYF TGTGCCAGCAGCTTAGCAGGGGCTAGCGTAAGCGAGCAGTACTTC
TRBJ2-3 TRBV2 TRBD2 . CASSEMGLAFSTDTQYF TGTGCCAGCAGTGAAATGGGACTAGCTTTTAGCACAGATACGCAGTATTTT
TRBJ2-2 TRBV6-1 . . CASSEEIGGNGELFF TGTGCCAGCAGTGAAGAGATAGGGGGAAACGGGGAGCTGTTTTTT
TRBJ2-7 TRBV5-1 . . CASSLDFAGIYEQYF TGCGCCAGCAGCTTGGACTTCGCGGGTATCTACGAGCAGTACTTC
TRBJ2-7 TRBV18 TRBD1 . CASSRDSLISYEQYF TGTGCCAGCTCAAGGGACAGCCTTATCTCCTACGAGCAGTACTTC
TRBJ2-7 TRBV18 TRBD2 once CASSPLAGQTHEQYF TGTGCCAGCTCACCGCTAGCGGGACAGACCCACGAGCAGTACTTC
TRBJ2-7 TRBV4-1 TRBD2 . CASSQAHGTSELYEQYF TGCGCCAGCAGCCAAGCACATGGGACTAGCGAGCTCTACGAGCAGTACTTC
TRBJ2-1 TRBV4-2 . once CASSQAGSSYNEQFF TGTGCCAGCAGCCAAGCCGGGAGCTCCTACAATGAGCAGTTCTTC
TRBJ2-5 TRBV7-3 TRBD2 . CASSLTSTVGETQYF TGTGCCAGCAGCTTGACTAGCACCGTAGGAGAGACCCAGTACTTC
TRBJ2-7 TRBV28 TRBD2 few CASSWGGRLPEQYF TGTGCCAGCAGTTGGGGCGGGAGGCTCCCCGAGCAGTACTTC
TRBJ1-4 TRBV28 . . CASSSPLNEKLFF TGTGCCAGCAGTTCTCCCCTAAATGAAAAACTGTTTTTT
TRBJ2-5 TRBV5-4 TRBD1 . CASSKRDRGPQETQYF TGTGCCAGCAGCAAGAGGGACAGGGGGCCACAAGAGACCCAGTACTTC
TRBJ1-3 TRBV6-6 . . CASRAGFSGNTIYF TGTGCCAGCCGTGCGGGATTCTCTGGAAACACCATATATTTT